The clone carrying this T cell receptor (beta chain) has a handful of counts. TCRdb passed the RT-PCR reads through MiXCR, listing each CDR3 protein once. The table records around 700,000 distinct CDR3 sequences, approximately 15% of them present only once. The CDR3 covers 11 residues. Trimming took 7 bases from V and 2 from J, leaving 8 bases between them. CDR1 and CDR2 from the germline V gene are SQVTM and ANQGSEA. The gene calls are TRBV29-1 and TRBJ1-2; D not resolved. This TCR derives from a female donor in good health, serving as a healthy control. Sequenced sample: memory CD4+ T cells from blood. CDR3 sequence reads: CSAFGNYGYTF. Written as DNA, the CDR3 is TGCAGCGCGTTCGGGAACTATGGCTACACCTTC.